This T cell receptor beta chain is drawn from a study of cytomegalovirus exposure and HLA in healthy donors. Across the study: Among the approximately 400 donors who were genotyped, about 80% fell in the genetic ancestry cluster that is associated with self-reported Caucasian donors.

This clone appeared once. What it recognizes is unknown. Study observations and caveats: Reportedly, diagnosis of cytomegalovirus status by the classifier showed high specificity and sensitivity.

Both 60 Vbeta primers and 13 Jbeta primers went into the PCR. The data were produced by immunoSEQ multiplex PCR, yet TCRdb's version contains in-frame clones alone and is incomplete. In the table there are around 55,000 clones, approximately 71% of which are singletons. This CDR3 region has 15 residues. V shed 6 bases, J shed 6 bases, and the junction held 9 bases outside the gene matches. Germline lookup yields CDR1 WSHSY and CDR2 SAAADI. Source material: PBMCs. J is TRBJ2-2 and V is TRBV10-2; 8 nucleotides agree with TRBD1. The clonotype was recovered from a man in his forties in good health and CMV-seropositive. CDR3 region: CASSMTGALAGELFF. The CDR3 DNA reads TGCGCCAGCAGCATGACAGGGGCACTGGCCGGGGAGCTGTTTTTT.